Reported below is one T cell receptor (beta chain). The data derive from a study of shared clonotypes between healthy human individuals. The CDR3 runs to 15 residues. Germline CDR1 reads MDHEN; CDR2 reads SYDVKM. After removal of 6 bases from V and 5 bases from J, the junction contained 7 bases not matched to a gene. Sequencing used immunoSEQ multiplex PCR; TCRdb keeps in-frame clones, though not all of them. The sample includes fewer than 850,000 clones, 90% of them seen just once. The chain is built from TRBV28 and TRBJ2-3; 11 bases match TRBD2. This receptor was taken from a man between 18 and 29 years old in good health. Some clones in this sample may be carry-over from other donors' samples. Specimen: memory CD8+ T cells from PBMCs. Subset denoted: CD45RO+ cells pooled with CCR7-negative TemRA cells. The CDR3 is CASSGGSGRVDTQYF. The CDR3 nucleotides are TGTGCCAGCAGCGGAGGTAGCGGGAGGGTAGATACGCAGTATTTT.